The 15 T cell receptor beta chains below were found in one sample sequenced in a study of post-analysis software for immune sequencing data (dated by TCRdb to about 2015). What the authors observed across the whole study: Significantly higher frequencies in patients than in controls were found for about five TRBV segments, including TRBV5-6, TRBV5-1 and TRBV20-1.

Their antigen targets remain unknown. The library was produced with PCR. The instrument was an Illumina HiSeq 2500. To reduce PCR and sequencing biases, unique molecular identifiers were incorporated into the TCR beta cDNA libraries. TCRdb itself trimmed the public reads at Q25 with fastp, ran MiXCR and retained productive beta chains. CDR3 protein sequences are deduplicated, and each keeps its most common genes and DNA. Within this sample are 350,000 to 500,000 distinct CDR3 sequences, with approximately 37% of them counted one time only. The leading ten clones occupy about 8% of the sample. Sequencing was done on a sample of blood. These receptors all stem from a girl under 10 years old with multiple sclerosis.

This clonotype was detected only a few times. The chain couples TRBV7-9 to TRBJ2-7, with unresolved D. The CDR3 totals 12 residues. Trimming removed 2 bases at V and 7 bases at J, with 9 bases between. CDR1 and CDR2 (germline): SEHNR, FQNEAQ (reference sequence). The CDR3 is CASSLFTTEQYF. In DNA form, the CDR3 reads TGTGCCAGCAGCTTATTTACGACAGAGCAGTACTTC.

The chain couples TRBV11-2 to TRBJ2-7; D may correspond to TRBD1 or TRBD2 (5 bases each). The DNA matches TRBJ2-4 better at its end, which makes the J call doubtful. In germline, CDR1 is SGHAT, CDR2 FQNNGV. This CDR3 comprises 17 residues. CDR3 sequence reads: CASSLDPRGRTKNIQYF. DNA of the CDR3: TGTGCCAGCAGCTTAGATCCCCGGGGACGGACCAAAAACATTCAGTACTTC.

The chain carries TRBV7-3 and TRBJ2-1; tentatively, D is TRBD2 (6 bases). This CDR3 spans 15 amino acids. Trimming removed 3 bases from V and 3 bases from J, with 12 bases in between. Germline CDR1 is SGHTA and CDR2 is FQGTGA. The CDR3 sequence: CASSLVSGNYNEQFF. CDR3 DNA: TGTGCCAGCAGCTTGGTTAGCGGAAACTACAATGAGCAGTTCTTC.

J is TRBJ1-1 and V is TRBV2; D possibly corresponds to TRBD1 (5 bases). Germline CDR1 reads SNHLY; CDR2 reads FYNNEI. Trimming took off 6 bases at V and 2 bases at J, with 22 bases between the two ends. This CDR3 has 17 residues. The CDR3 region has the DNA TGTGCCAGCAGCGCGGGGCGTCAGGGTAGGAAAAACACTGAAGCTTTCTTT. It codes for CASSAGRQGRKNTEAFF.

The CDR3 sequence is CASIPLSGGGDYGYTF. The CDR3 region has the DNA TGTGCCAGCATCCCCCTTAGCGGGGGCGGTGACTATGGCTACACCTTC. The rearrangement joins TRBV6-5 to TRBJ1-2, with D possibly TRBD1 on 6 matching bases. CDR3 length: 16 amino acids. V was clipped by 7 bases and J by 3 bases, with 21 bases between them. The germline CDR1 and CDR2 sequences are MNHEY and SVGAGI.

The chain is built from TRBV5-4 and TRBJ2-7; TRBD1 matches at 8 bases. The end of the DNA fits TRBJ2-5 better, so the J call may be wrong. Germline V gene data show CDR1 as SGHNT and CDR2 as YYREEE (reference sequence). The CDR3 covers 16 residues. In nucleotides, the CDR3 is TGTGCCAGCAGCCTCCAGGCGAGGACAGGGAGGGAGACCCAGTACTTC. The encoded protein is CASSLQARTGRETQYF.

This clonotype was observed a handful of times. J is TRBJ2-7 and V is TRBV6-5; 7 nucleotides agree with TRBD2. The length of the CDR3 is 14 residues. With 7 bases clipped from V and 3 bases from J, the junction kept 9 bases outside the gene matches. Germline-derived CDR1 and CDR2 are MNHEY and SVGAGI. The CDR3 sequence is CASNLGRGDYEQYF. The CDR3 DNA follows: TGTGCCAGCAACTTAGGGAGGGGAGACTACGAGCAGTACTTC.

This clonotype was recorded a few times. The chain links TRBV29-1 to TRBJ2-4, with D tentatively TRBD1 (5 bases). The CDR3 has 12 amino acids. V was shortened by 4 bases and J by 13 bases, with 17 bases between the two germline ends. Germline values: CDR1 SQVTM, CDR2 ANQGSEA. The CDR3 sequence is CSVVLGAGEQYF. The CDR3 nucleotides read TGCAGCGTTGTCCTAGGGGCAGGAGAGCAGTACTTC.

The chain joins TRBV21-1 to TRBJ2-6; the table assigns TRBD2, which was not confirmed against the DNA. TRBV21-1 is classified as a pseudogene. The CDR3 is 17 residues long. The CDR3 nucleotides are TGTGCCAGCAGCAACCGGGGCTATAACTCTGGGGCCAACGTCCTGACTTTC. Protein sequence: CASSNRGYNSGANVLTF.

Only a few counts were recorded for this clonotype. The rearrangement links TRBV10-3 to TRBJ2-5, with D possibly being TRBD2 (7 bases). Trimming shortened V by 2 bases and J by 5 bases, and 15 bases separated the two germline ends. The CDR3 extends over 15 amino acids. Germline lookup yields CDR1 ENHRY and CDR2 SYGVKD. Written as DNA, the CDR3 is TGTGCCATCAGTGAGGGAACGGGGGGCAGGGAGACCCAGTACTTC. This translates into CAISEGTGGRETQYF.

This chain links TRBV29-1 with TRBJ2-1, with a weak D call TRBD1 (5 bases). The germline V gene has CDR1 SQVTM and CDR2 ANQGSEA. V shed 2 bases and J shed 3 bases, with 17 bases lying between them. The CDR3 length is 16 residues. CDR3 protein: CSVEMVGSGIYNEQFF. The DNA for the CDR3 is TGCAGCGTTGAAATGGTAGGGTCAGGGATCTACAATGAGCAGTTCTTC.

The rearrangement uses TRBV7-2 and TRBJ2-5; no clear D. CDR1 is SGHTA, CDR2 FQGNSA, per germline. This CDR3 has 15 amino acids. Trimming shortened V by 0 bases and J by 11 bases, and 19 bases separated the two germline ends. The CDR3 sequence is CASSLALTRTGEQYF. CDR3 DNA sequence: TGTGCCAGCAGCTTAGCGCTAACACGGACGGGTGAGCAGTACTTC.

This rearrangement joins TRBV9 to TRBJ2-5, with TRBD1 identical over 7 bases. In germline, CDR1 is SGDLS, CDR2 YYNGEE. This CDR3 has 18 amino acids. V dropped 1 base and J dropped 1; count of bases not matched to a gene: 13. CDR3 in DNA: TGTGCCAGCAGCGTACCCCGACAGGGAGATTCGAGCCAAGAGACCCAGTACTTC. Protein: CASSVPRQGDSSQETQYF.

This clonotype was seen more than once but under ten times. The chain couples TRBV7-6 to TRBJ2-1; D call uncertain. The CDR3 is 16 amino acids. The V gene lost 4 bases and the J gene lost 0 bases, with 13 bases spanning the gap. The germline V gene encodes CDR1 SGHVS and CDR2 FNYEAQ. The CDR3 protein is CASSSIDGGSYNEQFF. As DNA, the CDR3 is TGTGCCAGCAGCTCGATCGACGGTGGCTCCTACAATGAGCAGTTCTTC.

There are a few counts of this clonotype. The chain has TRBV12-3 or TRBV12-4 and TRBJ2-1; 16 bases are shared with TRBD2. The J segment lost 8 bases and the V segment lost 4 bases, leaving 2 bases of the junction unmatched. This CDR3 is built from 15 residues. CDR3 region: CASSWGLAGGHEQFF. The DNA of the CDR3 is TGTGCCAGCAGTTGGGGACTAGCGGGAGGGCATGAGCAGTTCTTC.